One sample yielded the 25 T cell receptor beta chains listed below, sequenced in a study of graft-versus-host responses after intestinal transplantation. TCRdb's copy holds only in-frame clones and misses some; the assay was immunoSEQ multiplex PCR. The data show more than 20,000 clones, approximately 92% seen once. The material sequenced was PBMCs, taken roughly 65 days after intestinal transplantation. These receptors all stem from a human patient who received an intestinal transplant, so some T cells may come from the graft donor.

The chain has TRBV21-1 and TRBJ1-3; the listed D gene, TRBD1, was not tested against the DNA. TRBV21-1 is a pseudogene segment. The CDR3 totals 19 residues. In DNA, the CDR3 is TGTGCCAGCAGCTTCAGGGACAGGACAATGCCCCACTCTGGAAACACCATATATTTT. Translation: CASSFRDRTMPHSGNTIYF.

The chain is built from TRBV19 and TRBJ2-1; D is unresolved. Germline loops: CDR1 LNHDA, CDR2 SQIVND (reference sequence). The CDR3 spans 13 residues. Trimming pared 6 bases from V and 2 bases from J, leaving 8 bases between. The CDR3: CASRGWPYNEQFF. CDR3 bases: TGTGCCAGTAGGGGGTGGCCCTACAATGAGCAGTTCTTC.

The sample holds one count of this clone. The chain links TRBV6-5 to TRBJ1-1; the D gene is possibly TRBD1 (6 bases). Trimming removed 2 bases from V and 4 bases from J, with 8 bases in between. The CDR3 totals 13 residues. Germline CDR1 and CDR2: MNHEY and SVGAGI. The CDR3: CASSYGGGTEAFF. CDR3 nucleotides: TGTGCCAGCAGTTACGGAGGGGGCACTGAAGCTTTCTTT.

The V and J genes are TRBV7-7 and TRBJ1-5, with TRBD1 as a possible D gene (5 bases). Trimming pared 4 bases from V and 0 bases from J, leaving 13 bases between. CDR3 length: 16 amino acids. The V gene's germline CDR1 is SSHAT and CDR2 FNYEAQ (reference sequence). The CDR3 protein is CASSSGGRHSNQPQHF. The CDR3, as DNA: TGTGCCAGCAGCTCTGGGGGTAGACATAGCAATCAGCCCCAGCATTTT. Full variable domain (remainder filled in from reference TRBV7-7 and TRBJ1-5): GAGVSQSPRYKVTKRGQDVTLRCDPISSHATLYWYQQALGQGPEFLTYFNYEAQPDKSGLPSDRFSAERPEGSISTLTIQRTEQRDSAMYRCASSSGGRHSNQPQHFGDGTRLSIL.

The gene calls are TRBV19 and TRBJ2-3; weak D call: TRBD2 (5 bases). V was shortened by 4 bases and J by 1 base, with 18 bases between the two germline ends. This CDR3 is built from 17 residues. CDR1 is LNHDA, CDR2 SQIVND, per germline (reference sequence). The CDR3 region is CASSRFIGESGTDTQYF. Here the CDR3 DNA reads TGTGCCAGTAGTAGGTTTATCGGGGAGAGTGGCACAGATACGCAGTATTTT.

The rearrangement joins TRBV7-9 to TRBJ1-4; 7 nucleotides match TRBD1. V lost 5 bases and J lost 4; bases outside the gene matches: 1. Germline CDR1 is SEHNR and CDR2 is FQNEAQ (reference sequence). The CDR3 runs to 13 residues. The CDR3 region is CASSQGGNEKLFF. The CDR3, as DNA: TGTGCCAGCAGCCAGGGGGGTAATGAAAAACTGTTTTTT.

In its sample, this clone was seen once. The chain is built from TRBV9 and TRBJ1-2; D uncertain. The CDR3 totals 15 residues. V lost 2 bases and J 4 bases, leaving 15 bases between the germline ends. CDR1 is SGDLS, CDR2 YYNGEE, per germline. For the CDR3, the DNA is TGTGCCAGCAGCGTGAGAGGATTCCCCTCCTATGGCTACACCTTC. This gives the protein CASSVRGFPSYGYTF.

The rearrangement links TRBV7-9 to TRBJ1-1; D may be TRBD1 (6 bases). Per the germline V gene, CDR1 is SEHNR and CDR2 is FQNEAQ (reference sequence). This CDR3 has 15 residues. The V gene lost 5 bases and the J gene lost 4 bases, with 17 bases spanning the gap. CDR3 sequence reads: CASSTTGAPVTEAFF. The CDR3 nucleotides are TGTGCCAGCAGCACGACAGGCGCACCCGTCACTGAAGCTTTCTTT.

The chain links TRBV6-5 to TRBJ2-7; TRBD1 agrees at 11 bases. J gave up 3 bases and V 2 bases, and 6 bases lay outside the gene matches. Germline V gene data show CDR1 as MNHEY and CDR2 as SVGAGI. The CDR3 length is 16 residues. The DNA for the CDR3 is TGTGCCAGCAGTTACGCGCCCGGGACAGGGGGCTACGAGCAGTACTTC. Translating gives CASSYAPGTGGYEQYF.

The count of this clone is one. The chain uses TRBV5-1 and TRBJ2-3; no clear D gene. Germline lookup yields CDR1 SGHRS and CDR2 YFSETQ. Trimming left V 4 bases short and J 0 bases short, with 6 bases between. The CDR3 runs 13 residues. The CDR3, as DNA: TGCGCCAGCAGCGAGGATAGCACAGATACGCAGTATTTT. This encodes CASSEDSTDTQYF.

The rearrangement links TRBV27 to TRBJ1-4, with 8 bases fitting TRBD1. The CDR3 has 18 amino acids. The germline CDR1 and CDR2 sequences are MNHEY and SMNVEV (reference sequence). With 4 bases clipped from V and 0 bases from J, the junction kept 10 bases outside the gene matches. The CDR3 nucleotides read TGTGCCAGCAGTTCCCAGGGGGCAGGCCGAGCAACTAATGAAAAACTGTTTTTT. Residues: CASSSQGAGRATNEKLFF.

This chain connects TRBV4-3 to TRBJ2-7; D not resolved. CDR1 is LGHNA and CDR2 is YSLEER in the germline V gene. The CDR3 length is 14 residues. Trimming removed 0 bases from V and 2 bases from J, with 8 bases in between. The CDR3 sequence: CASSQDLATYEQYF. The CDR3, as DNA: TGCGCCAGCAGCCAAGATTTGGCCACCTACGAGCAGTACTTC.

This rearrangement joins TRBV9 to TRBJ1-4; no clear D. The germline CDR1 and CDR2 sequences are SGDLS and YYNGEE. The CDR3 contains 13 residues. Trimming took off 4 bases at V and 5 bases at J, with 9 bases between the two ends. This CDR3 is CASSRTLNEKLFF. CDR3 nucleotide sequence: TGTGCCAGCAGCAGGACTTTAAATGAAAAACTGTTTTTT.

V and J are TRBV30 and TRBJ2-7; D might be TRBD1 (6 bases). V lost 2 bases and J lost 6, with 11 bases in between. This CDR3 spans 12 amino acids. Germline assignment: CDR1 GTSNPN and CDR2 SVGIG (reference sequence). The DNA of the CDR3 is TGTGCCTGGAGTAGGGCAGGGGTCGAGCAGTACTTC. Amino acid sequence: CAWSRAGVEQYF.

In its sample, this clone was seen a few times. V gene TRBV6-4 combines with J gene TRBJ2-3; no clear D. The CDR3 runs 13 residues. V was shortened by 3 bases and J by 6 bases, with 10 bases between the two germline ends. The germline CDR1 and CDR2 sequences are MRHNA and SNTAGT. The DNA for the CDR3 is TGTGCCAGCAGTGAAGGCGCGGCTGATACGCAGTATTTT. Encoded protein: CASSEGAADTQYF.

The chain is built from TRBV29-1 and TRBJ1-1; D unresolved. The CDR3 has 11 residues. Germline V gives CDR1 SQVTM, CDR2 ANQGSEA. Trimming shortened V by 3 bases and J by 10 bases, and 12 bases separated the two germline ends. This CDR3 is CSVENGLGAFF. For the CDR3, the DNA is TGCAGCGTTGAGAACGGCCTAGGAGCTTTCTTT.

This clone was counted a few times. J is TRBJ1-3 and V is TRBV7-9, with TRBD1 as a possible D gene (5 bases). The CDR3 extends over 15 amino acids. Germline CDR1 SEHNR, CDR2 FQNEAQ (reference sequence). Trimming removed 4 bases at V and 2 bases at J, with 12 bases between. CDR3 residues: CASSSTGTAGNTIYF. CDR3 sequence (DNA): TGTGCCAGCAGCTCGACCGGGACGGCTGGAAACACCATATATTTT.

The chain recombines TRBV6-5 with TRBJ1-1; D gene ambiguous. Germline lookup yields CDR1 MNHEY and CDR2 SVGAGI. The CDR3 has 14 residues. V was trimmed by 5 bases and J by 0 bases, leaving 10 bases between them. CDR3 sequence (DNA): TGTGCCAGCAGTCGCTTAGTCCTGAACACTGAAGCTTTCTTT. Translating gives CASSRLVLNTEAFF.

The chain recombines TRBV9 with TRBJ2-7; 8 bases align to TRBD2. CDR1 is SGDLS, CDR2 YYNGEE, per germline. The CDR3 is 16 residues long. V shed 3 bases and J 3 bases; nucleotides not matched to a gene: 11. The CDR3 loop reads CASSADGLAGIYEQYF. The CDR3 DNA reads TGTGCCAGCAGCGCCGATGGACTAGCTGGTATCTACGAGCAGTACTTC.

The chain couples TRBV29-1 to TRBJ2-7, with 8 bases fitting TRBD1. After removal of 7 bases from V and 2 bases from J, the junction contained 7 bases not matched to a gene. The CDR3 is made up of 13 amino acids. Germline CDR1 reads SQVTM; CDR2 reads ANQGSEA. CDR3 protein: CSAATGETYEQYF. In DNA form, the CDR3 reads TGCAGCGCTGCGACAGGGGAGACCTACGAGCAGTACTTC.

V and J are TRBV6-5 and TRBJ2-5; 7 bases are a match to TRBD2. J gave up 0 bases and V 10 bases, and 8 bases lay outside the gene matches. CDR3 length: 14 amino acids. Germline assignment: CDR1 MNHEY and CDR2 SVGAGI. The CDR3 nucleotides read TGTGCCACCAGACTAGCTGGCGACCAAGAGACCCAGTACTTC. It is translated as CATRLAGDQETQYF.

V gene TRBV27 combines with J gene TRBJ2-3; D may be TRBD2 (5 bases). V was shortened by 4 bases and J by 4 bases, with 18 bases between the two germline ends. The CDR3 contains 16 residues. CDR1 is MNHEY, CDR2 SMNVEV, per germline (reference sequence). The CDR3 nucleotides are TGTGCCAGCAGTTCTCCCACATCCCAGGAGGCAGATACGCAGTATTTT. Protein sequence: CASSSPTSQEADTQYF.

V gene TRBV7-2 combines with J gene TRBJ1-2; D may be TRBD1 (6 bases). Trimming pared 5 bases from V and 4 bases from J, leaving 14 bases between. There are 14 residues in the CDR3. CDR1 SGHTA and CDR2 FQGNSA come from the germline V gene. The CDR3 loop reads CASSQTGLVYGYTF. CDR3 nucleotide sequence: TGTGCCAGCAGCCAGACAGGCCTGGTCTATGGCTACACCTTC.

Concerning this clone: One junction end does not reproduce the germline sequence, and a read error may be involved. The chain carries TRBV7-2 and TRBJ2-1; D is perhaps TRBD2 (7 bases). From germline, CDR1 is SGHTA and CDR2 FQGNSA. The CDR3 has 14 residues. DNA of the CDR3: TGTGCCGGCAGCTTAATGGGGGGGCCCAATGAGCAGTTCTTC. Amino acid sequence: CAGSLMGGPNEQFF.

The chain is built from TRBV23-1 and TRBJ2-5; D possibly corresponds to TRBD1 (5 bases). Near its end, the DNA agrees better with TRBJ2-7, so the J call may be wrong. TRBV23-1 has ORF status, its function being uncertain. The CDR3 runs 13 residues. CDR3 sequence (DNA): TGCGCCAGCAGTCAATCTAGGGGCTACGAGCAGTACTTC. Encoded protein: CASSQSRGYEQYF.